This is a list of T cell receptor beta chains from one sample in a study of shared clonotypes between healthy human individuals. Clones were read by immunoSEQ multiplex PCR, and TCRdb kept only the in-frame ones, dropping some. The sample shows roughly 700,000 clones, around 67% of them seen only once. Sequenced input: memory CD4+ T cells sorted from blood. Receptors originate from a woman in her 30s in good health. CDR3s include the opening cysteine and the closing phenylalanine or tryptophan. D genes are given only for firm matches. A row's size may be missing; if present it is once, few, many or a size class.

cdr3_aa: CSVTREGLHTGELFF
cdr3_nt: TGCAGCGTTACCCGGGAGGGTCTGCACACCGGGGAGCTGTTTTTT
clone_size: -
j_call: TRBJ2-2
v_call: TRBV29-1
d_call: TRBD2

cdr3_aa: CSVTGTGGFTDTQYF
cdr3_nt: TGCAGCGTGACAGGGACGGGGGGCTTCACAGATACGCAGTATTTT
clone_size: many
j_call: TRBJ2-3
v_call: TRBV29-1
d_call: -

cdr3_aa: CASSQDLEYEQYF
cdr3_nt: TGTGCCAGCAGCCAAGATCTGGAGTACGAGCAGTACTTC
clone_size: -
j_call: TRBJ2-7
v_call: TRBV4-2
d_call: -

cdr3_aa: CASTSRGATEAFF
cdr3_nt: TGTGCCAGCACCAGTAGGGGGGCGACTGAAGCTTTCTTT
clone_size: -
j_call: TRBJ1-1
v_call: TRBV6-1
d_call: -

cdr3_aa: CASRGTQGREQYF
cdr3_nt: TGTGCCAGCAGGGGAACCCAGGGCCGCGAGCAGTACTTC
clone_size: -
j_call: TRBJ2-7
v_call: TRBV28
d_call: -

cdr3_aa: CAMTEGTDYGYTF
cdr3_nt: TGTGCCATGACGGAAGGCACAGACTATGGCTACACCTTC
clone_size: -
j_call: TRBJ1-2
v_call: TRBV5-4
d_call: -

cdr3_aa: CASSFSDANQPQHF
cdr3_nt: TGTGCCAGCAGTTTTTCGGACGCTAATCAGCCCCAGCATTTT
clone_size: few
j_call: TRBJ1-5
v_call: TRBV28
d_call: -

cdr3_aa: CASRPLGGRSTGELFF
cdr3_nt: TGTGCCAGCAGGCCGCTTGGCGGGAGATCCACCGGGGAGCTGTTTTTT
clone_size: -
j_call: TRBJ2-2
v_call: TRBV27
d_call: TRBD2

cdr3_aa: CASSLPGANVLTF
cdr3_nt: TGCGCCAGCAGCTTACCTGGGGCCAACGTCCTGACTTTC
clone_size: -
j_call: TRBJ2-6
v_call: TRBV5-1
d_call: -

cdr3_aa: CASSFGSTGEFYEQYF
cdr3_nt: TGCGCCAGCAGCTTCGGGTCGACGGGAGAGTTCTACGAGCAGTACTTC
clone_size: -
j_call: TRBJ2-7
v_call: TRBV5-1
d_call: -

cdr3_aa: CASTEGQAPYEQYF
cdr3_nt: TGTGCCAGCACCGAAGGACAGGCCCCGTACGAGCAGTACTTC
clone_size: -
j_call: TRBJ2-7
v_call: TRBV2
d_call: TRBD1

cdr3_aa: CASKRDRRLSPQHF
cdr3_nt: TGTGCCAGCAAGCGGGACAGGCGCTTGTCGCCCCAGCATTTT
clone_size: -
j_call: TRBJ1-5
v_call: TRBV6-1
d_call: TRBD1

cdr3_aa: CASSRDRAGELFF
cdr3_nt: TGTGCCAGCAGCAGGGACAGGGCCGGGGAGCTGTTTTTT
clone_size: -
j_call: TRBJ2-2
v_call: TRBV11-2
d_call: TRBD1

cdr3_aa: CAISGTSGYNEQFF
cdr3_nt: TGTGCCATCAGTGGGACTAGCGGATACAATGAGCAGTTCTTC
clone_size: -
j_call: TRBJ2-1
v_call: TRBV10-3
d_call: TRBD2

cdr3_aa: CASTEIYGGVREKLFF
cdr3_nt: TGTGCCAGCACCGAGATTTATGGGGGTGTCAGGGAAAAACTGTTTTTT
clone_size: once
j_call: TRBJ1-4
v_call: TRBV7-6
d_call: -

cdr3_aa: CASSTGQGDTDTQYF
cdr3_nt: TGTGCCAGCAGCACGGGACAGGGAGACACAGATACGCAGTATTTT
clone_size: -
j_call: TRBJ2-3
v_call: TRBV7-3
d_call: TRBD1

cdr3_aa: CASRQTSGETYEQYF
cdr3_nt: TGTGCCAGCAGACAAACTAGCGGGGAGACCTACGAGCAGTACTTC
clone_size: once
j_call: TRBJ2-7
v_call: TRBV6-5
d_call: TRBD2

cdr3_aa: CASRAGTSGSLYEQYF
cdr3_nt: TGTGCCAGCAGGGCCGGGACTAGCGGGAGTTTGTACGAGCAGTACTTC
clone_size: -
j_call: TRBJ2-7
v_call: TRBV7-2
d_call: TRBD2

cdr3_aa: CSVDTPPEGSGLWTDTQYF
cdr3_nt: TGCAGCGTTGATACCCCCCCTGAGGGATCGGGTCTTTGGACAGATACGCAGTATTTT
clone_size: many
j_call: TRBJ2-3
v_call: TRBV29-1
d_call: -

cdr3_aa: CSVTVGGRYEQYF
cdr3_nt: TGCAGCGTTACCGTGGGGGGGCGATACGAGCAGTACTTC
clone_size: few
j_call: TRBJ2-7
v_call: TRBV29-1
d_call: -

cdr3_aa: CASTPGQGNNYGYTF
cdr3_nt: TGTGCCAGCACCCCGGGACAGGGCAACAACTATGGCTACACCTTC
clone_size: -
j_call: TRBJ1-2
v_call: TRBV6-1
d_call: TRBD1

cdr3_aa: CASSPRGRTEAFF
cdr3_nt: TGTGCCAGCAGCCCGCGGGGGAGAACTGAAGCTTTCTTT
clone_size: -
j_call: TRBJ1-1
v_call: TRBV6-6
d_call: -

cdr3_aa: CASGLGGNFLRAEAFF
cdr3_nt: TGTGCCAGCGGATTGGGGGGGAACTTTTTACGGGCTGAAGCTTTCTTT
clone_size: -
j_call: TRBJ1-1
v_call: TRBV28
d_call: -

cdr3_aa: CASSLGTESYF
cdr3_nt: TGTGCCAGCAGTTTAGGGACAGAGTCGTACTTC
clone_size: -
j_call: TRBJ2-7
v_call: TRBV27
d_call: TRBD1

cdr3_aa: CASSSRAPNEKLFF
cdr3_nt: TGTGCCAGCAGTTCAAGGGCCCCTAATGAAAAACTGTTTTTT
clone_size: -
j_call: TRBJ1-4
v_call: TRBV28
d_call: -

cdr3_aa: CASTAGLAGEFEQFF
cdr3_nt: TGTGCCAGCACTGCAGGACTAGCGGGAGAGTTTGAGCAGTTCTTC
clone_size: -
j_call: TRBJ2-1
v_call: TRBV6-1
d_call: TRBD2

cdr3_aa: CASSSTVNNEQFF
cdr3_nt: TGTGCCAGCAGCTCGACCGTTAACAATGAGCAGTTCTTC
clone_size: -
j_call: TRBJ2-1
v_call: TRBV11-3
d_call: -

cdr3_aa: CASSPPPGTGDSPLHF
cdr3_nt: TGTGCCAGTAGTCCCCCCCCTGGGACAGGGGATTCACCCCTCCACTTT
clone_size: -
j_call: TRBJ1-6
v_call: TRBV19
d_call: TRBD1

cdr3_aa: CASSSWTSSETQYF
cdr3_nt: TGCGCCAGCAGCTCTTGGACAAGTTCCGAGACCCAGTACTTC
clone_size: -
j_call: TRBJ2-5
v_call: TRBV5-1
d_call: -

cdr3_aa: CASTVGMTETGQYF
cdr3_nt: TGTGCCAGCACAGTTGGGATGACAGAAACGGGGCAGTACTTC
clone_size: -
j_call: TRBJ2-7
v_call: TRBV28
d_call: -